The clone carrying this T cell receptor beta chain has more than one count but fewer than ten. Then a second PCR, running roughly 7 to 11 cycles, was carried out with a sample-barcoded 5' primer and a J-beta primer mix. TCRdb independently ran MiXCR on the 5' RACE reads; one entry per CDR3 protein. In the table there are 450,000 to 700,000 distinct CDR3 sequences, 25% to 30% of which are singletons. The germline V gene encodes CDR1 ENHRY and CDR2 SYGVKD. Trimming pared 0 bases from V and 1 base from J, leaving 6 bases between. The CDR3 totals 14 residues. This sample is drawn from a study of blood T cells in healthy people across ages.

This TCR derives from a woman in her 70s in good health. The sequencing sample was made of blood. The chain links TRBV10-3 to TRBJ1-1, with D possibly TRBD1 on 5 matching bases. CDR3: CAISESRGNTEAFF. The CDR3 DNA reads as TGTGCCATCAGTGAGTCGAGGGGGAACACTGAAGCTTTCTTT.